Sequencing of this T cell receptor beta chain was carried out in a study of technical replicates of blood from several donors. This table comes from immunoSEQ multiplex PCR, and its TCRdb copy is limited to in-frame clones, with some not included. The sample carries 55,000 to 75,000 clones, approximately 95% recorded once. V lost 1 base, J lost 4 bases, and 4 bases stayed unmatched. The CDR3 consists of 16 residues. Germline CDR1 is KGHSH and CDR2 is LQKENI. This chain uses TRBV18 with TRBJ1-6; 7 positions agree with TRBD1. Specimen: PBMCs. The TCR originated in a human donor in good health. Some clones in this sample may be carry-over from other donors' samples. As DNA, the CDR3 is TGTGCCAGCTCACCACAGGGGGCTGGATATAATTCACCCCTCCACTTT. The encoded protein is CASSPQGAGYNSPLHF.